Each of the 5 T cell receptor beta chains below was sequenced from the same sample in a study of memory CD4+ T cells and cytomegalovirus serostatus. The sort gate was single viable CD3+CD4+CD8-CD45RO+ cells for memory CD4+ T cells. Assay used: immunoSEQ multiplex PCR; TCRdb lists only in-frame clones, some missing. The sample includes some 64,000 clones, approximately 85% seen only once; the top ten take around 0.9%. The sequenced sample was memory CD4+ T cells from blood. The receptors derive from an adult in good health and CMV-seronegative.

The chain has TRBV6-1 and TRBJ2-4; TRBD2 matches 10 bases. Losses at the gene ends were 2 bases for V and 3 bases for J; bases not matched to a gene: 13. This CDR3 spans 19 amino acids. CDR1 and CDR2 from the germline V gene are MNHNS and SASEGT. CDR3 amino acids: CASSEQGASGSFGKNIQYF. The CDR3 DNA follows: TGTGCCAGCAGTGAACAGGGGGCTAGCGGGAGTTTCGGCAAAAACATTCAGTACTTC.

This CDR3 is CASSFGGTKQTQYF. The CDR3 coding sequence is TGTGCCAGCAGTTTCGGGGGGACAAAACAGACCCAGTACTTC. The chain uses TRBV28 and TRBJ2-5; possibly TRBD2 for D (7 bases). Germline V gives CDR1 MDHEN, CDR2 SYDVKM. Trimming removed 3 bases from V and 6 bases from J, with 14 bases in between. CDR3 size: 14 residues.

The V call is TRBV9, the J call TRBJ1-1; 9 nucleotides match TRBD1. Germline CDR1 reads SGDLS; CDR2 reads YYNGEE. This CDR3 region has 15 residues. Trimming removed 3 bases from V and 0 bases from J; junction bases left unmatched: 3. As DNA, the CDR3 is TGTGCCAGCAGCGGAACAGGGGGCATGAACACTGAAGCTTTCTTT. This gives the protein CASSGTGGMNTEAFF.

The J gene is TRBJ2-3, the V gene TRBV5-1, with no clear D. This CDR3 comprises 14 residues. Germline CDR1 SGHRS, CDR2 YFSETQ. V dropped 4 bases and J dropped 1 base, with 10 bases sitting between them. Here the CDR3 DNA reads TGCGCCAGCAGCGTCGGGTCAGGCACAGATACGCAGTATTTT. This sequence encodes CASSVGSGTDTQYF.

This chain uses TRBV5-4 with TRBJ2-2; possibly TRBD1 for D (5 bases). In germline, CDR1 is SGHNT, CDR2 YYREEE (reference sequence). V was pared by 6 bases and J by 3 bases, with 15 bases between. The CDR3 consists of 15 residues. The CDR3 protein is CASTTTIGDTGELFF. The DNA for the CDR3 is TGTGCCAGCACCACCACGATAGGGGACACCGGGGAGCTGTTTTTT.